Here is one T cell receptor beta chain with its context. Only a few counts were recorded for this clonotype. It lacks a known antigen. Base-call qualities are not available, and no considerably larger clone is one nucleotide away. The germline V and J ends show losses of 3 bases and 6 bases respectively, and no gene match explains 8 bases of the junction. Reading from cysteine to phenylalanine, the CDR3 counts 15 amino acids. Only the CDR3 DNA is retained, 45 bases long and in frame from the first base. The record originates from a study of T-cell memory formation after mild COVID-19 (dated by TCRdb to the early 2020s). Study-level background: TCR sequence clusters from the two donors were found to be largely donor specific. The cohort was made up of two young adult volunteers, one female and one male, who were previously healthy. In a couple of donors, T-cell clones that expanded and contracted after mild COVID-19 were tracked by sequencing TCRalpha and TCRbeta repertoires over time.

Ficoll-Paque density gradient centrifugation was the method used to isolate PBMCs. Reads for this sample came from an Illumina NovaSeq 6000. cDNA libraries for TCRalpha and TCRbeta were prepared by 5'RACE using constant-segment primers, with sample barcodes and unique molecular identifiers added. RNA was extracted from every sample with Trizol reagent. Amplification of the libraries took two PCR steps, and the second step added a second sample barcode plus Illumina TruSeq adapters. Sequencing of libraries was performed on an Illumina NovaSeq with 2 x 150 bp paired-end reads. The original pipeline was this. The reads were demultiplexed and collapsed into UMI-guided consensus sequences using migec v1.2.7. Using mixcr v2.1.11, UMI consensuses were aligned to TRA and TRB V and J templates and then assembled into clonotypes. A clonotype was counted as expanded or contracted only if both edgeR and NoisET called the change significant, with noise models trained on biological replicates. For edgeR calls, the cutoffs were a false discovery rate-adjusted p below 0.01 and a log2 fold-change threshold of 1. As an exploratory analysis of dynamics, max-normalized trajectories of the 1000 most abundant clonotypes were examined by PCA with hierarchical clustering. Each responding clone was given a CD4 or CD8 phenotype based on the CD4+ and CD8+ repertoires, which had been sequenced separately. Using fastp trimming at Q25 and MiXCR clonotype assembly, TCRdb reanalyzed the public sequencing data and kept in-frame beta chains. Every CDR3 protein is listed once, alongside the most common genes and DNA of its rows. TCRdb's processing, not the authors' own work, is the source of the V and J calls. The table for this sample lists about 320,000 distinct CDR3 sequences; around 15% of them were counted only once. The ten largest clones take up roughly a fifth of the sample.

Study-level results and caveats: Some responding clones were detected in pre-infection memory, which suggested that pre-existing cross-reactive memory T cells had joined the SARS-CoV-2 response. Clones that contracted from day 15 to 85 showed balanced CD4/CD8 phenotypes, whereas a second wave of clones that expanded from day 15 to 37 leaned towards CD4+. Contracting CD4+ clones were found mainly in CM and EM memory subsets, while CD8+ clones were enriched in EMRA. SARS-CoV-2 specificity was not confirmed for the second-wave clones peaking on day 37. Only a couple of mild cases were covered by the study, and larger cohorts that include severe cases with pre-infection samples were considered necessary.

The sequence was collected from a man aged 18-30 years who had mild COVID-19 (a few samples of this study predate the infection). The sample titles of this study are shuffled in the database, so cell type and time point are left out; the donor was told from shared clones. The sample comprised PBMCs or a T cell subset sorted from them (not recorded which). The V and J segments used are TRBV12-3 or TRBV12-4 and TRBJ1-2; 9 of the junction bases match TRBD1. The sequenced DNA is TGTGCCAGCAGTTTCACAATCCGGGACAGGGATGGCTACACCTTC. It encodes CASSFTIRDRDGYTF.